This entry concerns a single T cell receptor beta chain. The data were produced by immunoSEQ multiplex PCR, yet TCRdb's version contains in-frame clones alone and is incomplete. In the table there are roughly 120,000 clones, over 75% of which are singletons. V shed 0 bases, J shed 7 bases, and the junction held 6 bases outside the gene matches. In germline, CDR1 is MNHEY, CDR2 SVGEGT. The CDR3 is 16 amino acids. The entry originates in a study of control samples from healthy donors and cancer patients. Sequenced input: PBMCs. The source of this sequence is a woman in her fifties or sixties with lung cancer. V is TRBV6-2 or TRBV6-3 and J is TRBJ1-5; TRBD1 aligns across 10 bases. The CDR3 region has the DNA TGTGCCAGCAGTTACTCCGGACAGGGGGTGGACCAGCCCCAGCATTTT. Translated: CASSYSGQGVDQPQHF.